The entry below gives a single T cell receptor (beta chain) sequence along with its context. The target antigen is unknown. Individual cDNA molecules in this library carried unique molecular identifiers. MiXCR was run by TCRdb on the RACE reads, yielding one entry per CDR3 protein. The data hold 300,000 to 400,000 distinct CDR3 sequences, with 5.1% observed a single time. This specimen belongs to a study of human T cells and chemical hapten exposure. Notes on the study in general: No alteration of TCRs above 1 in 1000 frequency was seen with DPC sensitization.

The time point is: pre-sensitization, week 0. The treatment is: therapeutic diphenylcyclopropenone sensitization with weekly scalp DPC. Patients had alopecia, were aged 18 to 70, and were not pregnant. This material consisted of whole blood, taken in connection with sensitization to the hapten diphenylcyclopropenone (DPC). This receptor was obtained from a woman aged 50 to 65 with alopecia areata. Some clones in this sample may be carry-over from other donors' samples.

In DNA, the CDR3 is TGCAGTGCCCGGACTAGCGGGGGGATACGCACAGATACGCAGTATTTT. Encoded protein: CSARTSGGIRTDTQYF. The chain carries TRBV20-1 and TRBJ2-3; 14 positions agree with TRBD2. This CDR3 has 16 residues. V was clipped by 6 bases and J by 1 base; unmatched bases: 6. Germline CDR1 is DFQATT and CDR2 is SNEGSKA (reference sequence).